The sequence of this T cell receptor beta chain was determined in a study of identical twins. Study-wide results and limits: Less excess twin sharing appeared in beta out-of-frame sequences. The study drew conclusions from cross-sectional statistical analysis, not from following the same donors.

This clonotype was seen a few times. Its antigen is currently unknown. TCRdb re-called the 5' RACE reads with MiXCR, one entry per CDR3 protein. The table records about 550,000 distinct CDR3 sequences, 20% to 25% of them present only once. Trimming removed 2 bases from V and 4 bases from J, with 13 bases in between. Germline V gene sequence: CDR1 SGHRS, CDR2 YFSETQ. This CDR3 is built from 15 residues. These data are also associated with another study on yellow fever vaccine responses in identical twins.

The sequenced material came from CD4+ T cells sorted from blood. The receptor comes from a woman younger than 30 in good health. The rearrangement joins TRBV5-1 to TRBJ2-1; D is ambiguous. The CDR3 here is CASSFSSPSYNEQFF. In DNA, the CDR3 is TGCGCCAGCAGCTTTTCCTCCCCCTCTTACAATGAGCAGTTCTTC.